This T cell receptor beta chain was profiled in a study of T cells after yellow fever vaccination. The table lists this clonotype with a few counts. TCRdb reprocessed the 5' RACE reads via MiXCR and lists one record per CDR3 protein. Among over 85,000 distinct CDR3 sequences listed, more than 7.5% were seen once. Regarding the study as a whole: Highly abundant clonotypes carried over from the bulk population could end up in FACS-sorted repertoires as contaminants. After the booster, nearly 98% of CD4 and 75% to 90% of CD8 primary-response clones were re-detected. Shared CD4/CD8 clonotypes were a small share, likely from convergent recombination.

The sequenced sample was CD8+ T cells not binding an NS4B(214-222) dextramer, sorted from PBMCs, obtained less than 18 days after the first yellow fever vaccination. This sequence originates from a man between 18 and 35 years old who received the YFV17D yellow fever vaccine.

In DNA form, the CDR3 reads TGTGCCAGCAGGAATCAGGGGATAGGTAATGAGCAGTTCTTC. Amino acid sequence: CASRNQGIGNEQFF. The chain has TRBV6-1 and TRBJ2-1; perhaps TRBD1 as D (6 bases). The V and J ends lost 6 bases and 7 bases respectively, with 16 bases between them. CDR1 MNHNS and CDR2 SASEGT come from the germline V gene. This CDR3 region has 14 residues.